The 2 T cell receptor beta chains in this list originate from one sample, sequenced in a study of T-cell reconstitution after alpha-beta-depleted transplantation in children. Molecular barcoding with unique molecular identifiers was used for the TCRbeta library. TCRdb redid the calling of the PCR reads with MiXCR, one entry per CDR3 protein. The sample records about 240,000 distinct CDR3 sequences, about 23% being singletons. The input for sequencing was PBMCs, taken before TCRalphabeta/CD19-depleted stem cell transplant. The receptors come from a girl aged 2 to 9 with Fanconi anemia, due to receive a stem cell transplant.

This clonotype was observed many times. V is TRBV29-1 and J is TRBJ2-1; D gene unclear. The germline V gene has CDR1 SQVTM and CDR2 ANQGSEA. V was cut by 8 bases and J by 7 bases, with 12 bases left in between. The CDR3 has 11 residues. The CDR3 region is CSTRQINEQFF. The CDR3 DNA reads TGCAGCACCCGCCAAATTAATGAGCAGTTCTTC.

The V and J genes are TRBV21-1 and TRBJ2-1; TRBD1, the D gene given by the table, was not confirmed from the DNA. TRBV21-1 is assigned pseudogene status. This CDR3 is 19 amino acids long. CDR3 bases: TGTGCCAGCAGCAAACGAACATCAGGGGGACCGAGCTCCTACAATGAGCAGTTCTTC. Translating gives CASSKRTSGGPSSYNEQFF.